The 5 T cell receptor beta chains below come from one sample, sequenced in a study of blood T cells in healthy people across ages. Through a sample-barcoded 5' primer and a J-beta primer mix, a second PCR was run for roughly 6 to 12 cycles. TCRdb re-called the 5' RACE reads with MiXCR, one entry per CDR3 protein. The data show 1.5 million to 2 million distinct CDR3 sequences, about 32% seen once. Input material: blood. The receptors come from a woman aged 25 to 39 in good health.

The V call is TRBV20-1, the J call TRBJ2-3; 8 bases fit TRBD2. This CDR3 is 11 amino acids long. CDR1 and CDR2 (germline): DFQATT, SNEGSKA (reference sequence). Trimming took 6 bases from V and 11 from J; bases not matched to a gene: 7. The CDR3 protein is CSAPRTSKQYF. The CDR3 DNA reads as TGCAGTGCCCCCAGGACTAGCAAGCAGTATTTT.

This sequence joins TRBV20-1 and TRBJ2-3; 10 bases line up with TRBD2. Germline lookup yields CDR1 DFQATT and CDR2 SNEGSKA (reference sequence). Trimming removed 1 base from V and 3 bases from J; junction bases left unmatched: 4. The CDR3 runs 15 residues. The CDR3 here is CSARGASGRTDTQYF. CDR3 DNA sequence: TGCAGTGCTAGAGGGGCTAGCGGGAGAACAGATACGCAGTATTTT.

The rearrangement joins TRBV6-6 to TRBJ1-1; D unclear. Trimming removed 10 bases at V and 1 base at J, with 19 bases between. Looked up from germline, CDR1 is MNHNY and CDR2 is SVGAGI (reference sequence). This CDR3 has 15 residues. CDR3: CAISSGVFKNTEAFF. The CDR3 coding sequence is TGTGCCATTTCATCGGGCGTCTTTAAGAACACTGAAGCTTTCTTT.

The V gene is TRBV6-1, the J gene TRBJ2-7; 9 nucleotides line up with TRBD1. After removal of 7 bases from V and 5 bases from J, the junction contained 9 bases not matched to a gene. The CDR3 has 14 amino acids. Germline lookup yields CDR1 MNHNS and CDR2 SASEGT. The CDR3 protein is CASKGGTGFNEQYF. The CDR3 nucleotides are TGTGCCAGCAAGGGCGGGACAGGGTTCAACGAGCAGTACTTC.

The chain is built from TRBV28 and TRBJ2-5, with D perhaps matching TRBD2 (6 bases). The end of the DNA is better explained by TRBJ2-7, so the J call may be wrong. The CDR3 runs to 15 residues. Germline V gives CDR1 MDHEN, CDR2 SYDVKM. Written as DNA, the CDR3 is TGTGCCAGCAGTCCCCCGGGGGTATGGGGCTACGAGCAGTACTTC. Its translation is CASSPPGVWGYEQYF.